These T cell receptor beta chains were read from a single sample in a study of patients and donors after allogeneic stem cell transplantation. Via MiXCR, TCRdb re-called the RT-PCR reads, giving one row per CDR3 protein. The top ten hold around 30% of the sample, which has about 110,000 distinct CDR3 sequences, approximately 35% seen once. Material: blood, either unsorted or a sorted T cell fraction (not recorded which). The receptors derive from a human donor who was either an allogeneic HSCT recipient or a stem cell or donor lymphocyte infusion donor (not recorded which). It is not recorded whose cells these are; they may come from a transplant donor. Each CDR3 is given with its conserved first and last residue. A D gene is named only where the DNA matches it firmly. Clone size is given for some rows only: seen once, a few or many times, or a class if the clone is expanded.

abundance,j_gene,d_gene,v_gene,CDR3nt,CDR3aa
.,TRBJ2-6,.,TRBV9,TGTGCCAGCAGCGTTAGGGGGAGCTTCTCTGGGGCCAACGTCCTGACTTTC,CASSVRGSFSGANVLTF
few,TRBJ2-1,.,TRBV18,TGTGCCAGCTCGAGGGGGGCCGGTTACAATGAGCAGTTCTTC,CASSRGAGYNEQFF
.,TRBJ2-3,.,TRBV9,TGTGCCAGCAGCTCCCCCTTCGACCCCCCCGGGGAGCAGTATTTT,CASSSPFDPPGEQYF
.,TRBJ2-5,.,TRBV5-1,TGCGCCAGCAGCCTGACGCCCGCCCTAAAAGAGACCCAGTACTTC,CASSLTPALKETQYF
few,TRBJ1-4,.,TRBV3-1,TGTGCCAGCAGCCCCCGTGAGCCTTATGAAAAACTGTTTTTT,CASSPREPYEKLFF
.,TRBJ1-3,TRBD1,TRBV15,TGTGCCACCAGCAGGGGACAGAGCTCCTATGGAAACACCATATATTTT,CATSRGQSSYGNTIYF
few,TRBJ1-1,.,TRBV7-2,TGTGCCAGCAGCTGGGGTCCGGACACTGAAGCTTTCTTT,CASSWGPDTEAFF
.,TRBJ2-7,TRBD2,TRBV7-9,TGTGCCAGCAGCTTACGGCGCGGGGGATTCTCCTACGAGCAGTACTTC,CASSLRRGGFSYEQYF
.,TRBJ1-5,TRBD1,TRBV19,TGTGCCAGTAGTATAACAGGGGGAGGGCAGCCCCAGCATTTT,CASSITGGGQPQHF
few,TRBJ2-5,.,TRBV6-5,TGTGCCAGCAGTTACCTCGCTAGCGCCCACCAGTACTTC,CASSYLASAHQYF
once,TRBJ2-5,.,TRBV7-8,TGTGCCAGCAGCCCACGGCGGGCGGTGGGCGAGACCCAGTACTTC,CASSPRRAVGETQYF
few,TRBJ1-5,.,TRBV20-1,TGCAGTGCTAGAGTGGGGACGGGGAATCAGCCCCAGCATTTT,CSARVGTGNQPQHF
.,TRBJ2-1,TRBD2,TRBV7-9,TGTGCCAGCAGCTGGAAAGCGGGGAGGGATGAGCAGTTCTTC,CASSWKAGRDEQFF